The rows below give T cell receptor beta chains drawn from one sample of a study of shared clonotypes between healthy human individuals. Generated by immunoSEQ multiplex PCR, the TCRdb table keeps only in-frame clones and is missing some. The data show around 330,000 clones, with roughly 70% seen just once and 10% held by the top ten. Specimen: memory CD4+ T cells sorted from blood. Source of these receptors: a man aged 25-45 years in good health. CDR3s include the opening cysteine and the closing phenylalanine or tryptophan. D genes are given only for firm matches. Clone size is shown for a subset of rows, as once, few, many or a class of expanded clone.

>TRBJ2-6|TRBV29-1|NA|NA
TGCAGCGTTGAGCTAGGAAGCATACAAAGTCGGGCCAACGTCCTGACTTTC
CSVELGSIQSRANVLTF
>TRBJ2-3|TRBV7-7|TRBD1|NA
TGTGCTAGCAGCTCGGGACAGGGGGTCACAGATACGCAGTATTTT
CASSSGQGVTDTQYF
>TRBJ1-1|TRBV29-1|NA|NA
TGCAGGAAATCTCCCGGGACGGCTAAATTT
CRKSPGTAKF
>TRBJ2-3|TRBV6-5|NA|NA
TGTGCCACTCAAAACTACGAAGATACGCAGTATTTT
CATQNYEDTQYF
>TRBJ2-3|TRBV9|NA|once
TGTGCCAGCAGCGCCGAGTTTACGAGAACAGATACGCAGTATTTT
CASSAEFTRTDTQYF
>TRBJ2-2|TRBV6-1|NA|NA
TGTGCCAGCCGACGACACGGGAACACCGGGGAGCTGTTTTTT
CASRRHGNTGELFF
>TRBJ2-1|TRBV6-5|NA|NA
TGTGCCAGCAGTCCGGGACCAATCTACAATGAGCAGTTCTTC
CASSPGPIYNEQFF
>TRBJ2-1|TRBV13|NA|NA
TGTGCCAGCAGCTTACTCCCGGGACGTGACAATGAGCAGTTCTTC
CASSLLPGRDNEQFF
>TRBJ2-7|TRBV11-2|TRBD1|few
TGTGCCAGCAGCCGGACAGGGTTGACCTACGAGCAGTACTTC
CASSRTGLTYEQYF
>TRBJ2-6|TRBV4-3|TRBD1|NA
TGCGCCAGCAGCCAAGGGACAGGGGGGGCCAACGTCCTGACTTTC
CASSQGTGGANVLTF
>TRBJ1-2|TRBV2|TRBD1|once
TGTGCCAGCAGTGCACAACAGGGGACCCAATATGGCTACACCTTC
CASSAQQGTQYGYTF
>TRBJ1-5|TRBV11-2|TRBD1|NA
TGTGCCAGCAGCTTAGATGTGTGGGACAGTTATAGCAATCAGCCCCAGCATTTT
CASSLDVWDSYSNQPQHF
>TRBJ2-1|TRBV27|NA|NA
TGTGCCAGTTCCGGGGGGCGTCTCAACAATGAGCAGTTCTTC
CASSGGRLNNEQFF
>TRBJ1-2|TRBV7-9|TRBD1|NA
TGTGCCAGCAGCTCGTGGACAGGGGGCGACGGTAAGGATGGCTACACCTTC
CASSSWTGGDGKDGYTF
>TRBJ1-2|TRBV19|NA|NA
TGTGCCAGTAGGGGGATCGGGACCTATGGCTACACCTTC
CASRGIGTYGYTF
>TRBJ2-7|TRBV2|NA|many
TGTGCCAGCAGTGAACTCAGGGTCCTCTCCTACGAGCAGTACTTC
CASSELRVLSYEQYF
>TRBJ2-1|TRBV6-1|TRBD2|NA
TGTGCCAGCAGGCCTAGCGGGAGCAATGAGCAGTTCTTC
CASRPSGSNEQFF
>TRBJ2-1|TRBV4-1|TRBD1|NA
TGCGCCAGCAGCCAAGATCAGGGTGGGACAGCTTACAATGAGCAGTTCTTC
CASSQDQGGTAYNEQFF
>TRBJ2-1|TRBV12-5|TRBD2|NA
TGTGCTAGTGCCCCCTTAGCGGGAGGCTACAATGAGCAGTTCTTC
CASAPLAGGYNEQFF
>TRBJ2-3|TRBV6-6|NA|NA
TGTGCCAGCAGTTTCCGCGGCTTCGGCACAGATACGCAGTATTTT
CASSFRGFGTDTQYF
>TRBJ2-7|TRBV15|NA|many
TGTGCCACCAGCAGAGAACTCGGGATCTCCTACGAGCAGTACTTC
CATSRELGISYEQYF
>TRBJ2-7|TRBV5-1|NA|NA
TGTGCCAGCAGCCTGGACAACTACGAGCAGTACTTC
CASSLDNYEQYF
>TRBJ2-5|TRBV27|NA|NA
TGTGCCAGCGGGAGTCTGTTGGAGGAGACCCAGTACTTC
CASGSLLEETQYF
>TRBJ1-5|TRBV25-1|NA|few
TGTGCCAGCAGTGAAGGGGGGGTTCAGCCCCAGCATTTT
CASSEGGVQPQHF
>TRBJ2-7|TRBV5-1|TRBD1|once
TGCGCCAGCAGCTTGGGCCCGGGACAGGGGGCTTACGAGCAGTACTTC
CASSLGPGQGAYEQYF
>TRBJ1-5|TRBV5-6|NA|NA
TGTGCCAGCAGCTTGGATAGGGAGAATCAGCCCCAGCATTTT
CASSLDRENQPQHF
>TRBJ2-7|TRBV11-2|NA|NA
TGTGCCAGCAGCTCTATTCGGATCCACGAGCAGTACTTC
CASSSIRIHEQYF
>TRBJ2-7|TRBV15|NA|NA
TGTGCCACCAGCCGGGAACAGGGTAACTACGAGCAGTACTTC
CATSREQGNYEQYF
>TRBJ1-6|TRBV10-1|NA|NA
TGCGCCAGCAGTGCATCTGGGATCGGGTCACCCCTCCACTTT
CASSASGIGSPLHF
>TRBJ2-7|TRBV30|TRBD1|NA
TGTGCCTGCCTGACAGGGTATGTCAACGAGCAGTACTTC
CACLTGYVNEQYF
>TRBJ2-7|TRBV18|NA|few
TGTGCCAGCTCACCATGGGCAGGGGACGGGGACGAGCAGTACTTC
CASSPWAGDGDEQYF
>TRBJ2-3|TRBV7-2|TRBD1|NA
TGTGCCAGCAGCTCCGGGACAGGGTTTGCAGATACGCAGTATTTT
CASSSGTGFADTQYF
>TRBJ2-7|TRBV2|NA|NA
TGTGCCAGCAGTCTCGAGCATTCCCTTTCCTACGAGCAGTACTTC
CASSLEHSLSYEQYF
>TRBJ1-1|TRBV11-3|NA|NA
TGTGCCAGCAGCTTCCAGGGAACTCCGCACACTGAAGCTTTCTTT
CASSFQGTPHTEAFF
>TRBJ1-1|TRBV2|NA|few
TGTGCCAGTCCTAAGGACGGACAGCCGGGACGATACGCTGAAGCTTTCTTT
CASPKDGQPGRYAEAFF
>TRBJ1-1|TRBV9|NA|once
TGTGCCAGCAGCCCCCGGGTGGGGAACACTGAAGCTTTCTTT
CASSPRVGNTEAFF
>TRBJ2-7|TRBV28|NA|NA
TGTGCCAGCAGCTACGATAGGTGGGGCGCCTCCTACGAGCAGTACTTC
CASSYDRWGASYEQYF
>TRBJ2-1|TRBV20-1|NA|NA
TGCAGTGCCTATAGTCTTCCCCAGTTCTTC
CSAYSLPQFF
>TRBJ1-4|TRBV5-1|NA|once
TGCGCCAGCAGCTTGTCAGGGGATTCTTCGAAGGGAAAACTGTTTTTT
CASSLSGDSSKGKLFF
>TRBJ2-7|TRBV6-1|NA|once
TGTGCCAGCAGTGAAGTTTGGGGGACCCACGAGCAGTACTTC
CASSEVWGTHEQYF
>TRBJ2-7|TRBV25-1|TRBD1|few
TGTGCCAGCCTGGGGACAGACTCCTACGAGCAGTACTTC
CASLGTDSYEQYF
>TRBJ2-1|TRBV6-6|TRBD2|few
TGTGCCAGCAGTTACTCCGGGGGGAGGAATGAGCAGTTCTTC
CASSYSGGRNEQFF
>TRBJ2-1|TRBV29-1|NA|NA
TGCAGCGCTGGGGCCAATGAGCAGTTCTTC
CSAGANEQFF
>TRBJ2-1|TRBV5-5|NA|NA
TGTGCCAGCAGCTTGGGGGTTCTTGGCTCCTACAATGAGCAGTTCTTC
CASSLGVLGSYNEQFF
>TRBJ2-5|TRBV5-1|NA|NA
TGCGCCAGCAGCATCGGTGACACCCTTAGGACCCAGTACTTC
CASSIGDTLRTQYF
>TRBJ1-2|TRBV18|NA|few
TGTGCCAGCTCACCAGAGGTTACAGGGCAGAGGGGAGAGGGCTACACCTTC
CASSPEVTGQRGEGYTF
>TRBJ1-1|TRBV4-1|NA|many
TGCGCCAGTATCCAAACTACTGGGAACACTGAAGCTTTCTTT
CASIQTTGNTEAFF
>TRBJ1-2|TRBV28|NA|few
TGTGCCAGCAGTCTATACTCAGGGATATATGGCTACACCTTC
CASSLYSGIYGYTF